The T cell receptor beta chain described here comes from a study of T cells in Graves' hyperthyroidism and ophthalmopathy. Researchers took RNA transcripts and amplified the TCR beta CDR3 regions from them. First-round RT-PCR with HTBI primers amplified the TCR CDR3 region. MiXCR, run by TCRdb on the multiplex PCR reads, gives a single entry per CDR3 protein. The sample includes a few hundred thousand distinct CDR3 sequences, approximately 15% of them seen just once. Germline V gene data show CDR1 as LGHDT and CDR2 as YNNKEL (reference sequence). The CDR3 length is 19 residues. J lost 0 bases, V lost 1 base, and 13 bases had no gene match.

This TCR was sampled from a woman under 40 with Graves' hyperthyroidism that later progressed to Graves' ophthalmopathy. Specimen: blood. The chain recombines TRBV3-1 with TRBJ2-7; 9 nucleotides match TRBD2. The CDR3 spells CASSQGWASGVPGSYEQYF. As DNA, the CDR3 is TGTGCCAGCAGCCAAGGGTGGGCTAGCGGGGTCCCGGGCTCCTACGAGCAGTACTTC.